What follows describes a single T cell receptor (beta chain). Data came from immunoSEQ multiplex PCR; TCRdb stores just in-frame clones and leaves some out. The data hold 30,000 to 35,000 clones, with 81% observed a single time. This entry is derived from a study of blood T cell repertoires in COVID-19. Study background: Some COVID-19 samples were acute and others convalescent; all came from the United States, Italy and Spain.

Germline V gene lookup returns CDR1 GTSNPN and CDR2 SVGIG (reference sequence). CDR3 length: 11 residues. V was clipped by 2 bases and J by 5 bases, with 6 bases between them. The chain employs TRBV30 and TRBJ1-1, with D perhaps matching TRBD1 (5 bases). This receptor was taken from a man in his 70s with COVID-19, enrolled during active disease. The specimen sequenced was peripheral blood. CDR3 DNA: TGTGCCTGGAGTTACAGGACTGAAGCTTTCTTT. The encoded protein is CAWSYRTEAFF.